These T cell receptor beta chains were read from a single sample in a study of radiation and T cells in renal cell carcinoma. Only in-frame clones appear in the TCRdb table, and some are missing; sequencing was by immunoSEQ multiplex PCR. The sample contains about 100,000 clones, roughly 82% of which appear only once. The material sequenced was blood, taken from a patient whose treatment included radiotherapy and nephrectomy. These receptors originate from a man aged 60 to 75 with renal cell carcinoma. The CDR3 runs from the conserved cysteine through the conserved F or W. D genes are given only for firm matches. The size field is filled for only some rows; it gives once, few, many or a size class.

d_call	v_call	clone_size	j_call	cdr3_nt	cdr3_aa
NA	TRBV15	NA	TRBJ1-2	TGTGCCACCAGCAGCGAGCTGAACTATGGCTACACCTTC	CATSSELNYGYTF
NA	TRBV4-1	NA	TRBJ1-1	TGCGCCAGCAGCCAAGCGTCGTTAGGCCCTAGAGCTTTCTTT	CASSQASLGPRAFF
TRBD2	TRBV18	NA	TRBJ2-3	TGTGCCAGCTCGCTGACTAGCGGGACGGTGGCAGATACGCAGTATTTT	CASSLTSGTVADTQYF
NA	TRBV18	NA	TRBJ1-3	TGTGCCAGCTCACCTACCGGGATCTCTGGAAACACCATATATTTT	CASSPTGISGNTIYF
NA	TRBV6-6	once	TRBJ1-6	TGTGCCAGCAGACCCCAGGGTGAAAATTCACCCCTCCACTTT	CASRPQGENSPLHF
TRBD1	TRBV7-9	few	TRBJ1-4	TGTGCCAGCAGCTCCAGGGGGCGGAAGGATGAAAAACTGTTTTTT	CASSSRGRKDEKLFF
NA	TRBV21-1	NA	TRBJ2-7	TGTGCCAGCAGCACCCAGCGGTCTCGGCTCGAGCAGTACTTC	CASSTQRSRLEQYF
NA	TRBV2	NA	TRBJ2-3	TGTGCCAGCAGAGCTAATGATTGGACAGATACGCAGTATTTT	CASRANDWTDTQYF
TRBD2	TRBV6-6	NA	TRBJ2-7	TGTGCCAGCAGTTACTCTAGCGGGAACCCCTACGAGCAGTACTTC	CASSYSSGNPYEQYF
NA	TRBV27	NA	TRBJ1-5	TGTGCCAGCAGTTTGAGGGGCGCCAGCAATCAGCCCCAGCATTTT	CASSLRGASNQPQHF
TRBD1	TRBV6-1	NA	TRBJ2-1	TGTGCCAGCAGTGAAGAAGGAGCAGGGGGCTTTTTTCGTGAGCAGTTCTTC	CASSEEGAGGFFREQFF
TRBD1	TRBV6-1	NA	TRBJ1-2	TGTGCCAGCAGTTTACAGGGGAACTATGGCTACACCTTC	CASSLQGNYGYTF
TRBD1	TRBV19	NA	TRBJ1-2	TGTGCCAGTAGTGTACAGGGGCCCAATCTCTATGGCTACACCTTC	CASSVQGPNLYGYTF
NA	TRBV7-6	NA	TRBJ2-7	TGTGCCAGCAGCCGGACGGGTGGTGGGTACGAGCAGTACTTC	CASSRTGGGYEQYF
NA	TRBV30	NA	TRBJ2-3	TGTGCCTGGTCCATTTTGGATACGCAGTATTTT	CAWSILDTQYF
NA	TRBV9	NA	TRBJ2-2	TGTGCCAGCAGCCTTAATACCGGGGGAAACGCCGGGGAGCTGTTTTTT	CASSLNTGGNAGELFF
NA	TRBV6-1	NA	TRBJ2-5	TGTGCCAGCAGCCCCAGACAATTCCAAGAGACCCAGTACTTC	CASSPRQFQETQYF
TRBD2	TRBV7-3	NA	TRBJ2-3	TGTGCCAGCAGCTTACGAGGAGCGGGAGGGCGCACAGATACGCAGTATTTT	CASSLRGAGGRTDTQYF
NA	TRBV27	NA	TRBJ2-2	TGTGCCAGCAGTACAACCGGGGAGCTGTTTTTT	CASSTTGELFF
NA	TRBV30	NA	TRBJ1-2	TGTGCCTGGAGTAGGGAGGGCAACTATGGCTACACCTTC	CAWSREGNYGYTF
NA	TRBV30	NA	TRBJ1-3	TGTGCCTGGGGGCCGGGGTTGGGAGGAAACACCATATATTTT	CAWGPGLGGNTIYF